The clone carrying this T cell receptor beta chain was detected many times. The antigen remains undetermined. Researchers prepared the TCRbeta library using unique molecular identifiers, the study reports. TCRdb called the PCR reads again in MiXCR, with one record for every CDR3 protein. Here the sample spans approximately 30,000 distinct CDR3 sequences, under 7.5% being singletons. This entry is derived from a study of T-cell reconstitution after alpha-beta-depleted transplantation in children. Whole-study results and caveats: Counts and diversity of T cells one year after transplant came mostly from newly produced T cells. For some patients, TCRbeta diversity was high at day 60 because of recipient T cells and thymic progenitors that survived. Reportedly, alpha-beta T cells present about two months post-transplant originated from several hundred expanded clones of graft origin.

Trimming cost V 5 bases and J 0 bases, with 11 bases left between them. This CDR3 comprises 15 residues. The genes are TRBV12-3 or TRBV12-4 and TRBJ2-1; D possibly uses TRBD1 or TRBD2 (6 bases each). The source material was peripheral blood, sampled 60 days after TCRalphabeta/CD19-depleted stem cell transplant. The clonotype comes from a child under two years old who had a stem cell transplant for acute myeloid leukemia, so the T cells may come from the graft donor. The CDR3 DNA reads as TGTGCCAGCAGTGGGGGGCTCAGCTCCTACAATGAGCAGTTCTTC. As protein: CASSGGLSSYNEQFF.